The 23 T cell receptor beta chains below come from one sample, sequenced in a study of T cells in Graves' hyperthyroidism and ophthalmopathy. Template material for amplifying TCR beta CDR3 regions consisted of RNA transcripts. Researchers ran a first-round RT-PCR on the TCR CDR3 using the HTBI primer set. Via MiXCR, TCRdb re-called the multiplex PCR reads, giving one row per CDR3 protein. The data contain about 360,000 distinct CDR3 sequences, around 25% of them singletons. The sequencing input was blood. These receptors came from a man between 50 and 59 years old with Graves' hyperthyroidism.

The chain recombines TRBV10-3 with TRBJ2-3; maybe TRBD2 (6 bases). This CDR3 spans 14 amino acids. V was pared by 7 bases and J by 7 bases, with 18 bases between. Germline CDR1 ENHRY, CDR2 SYGVKD. DNA of the CDR3: TGTGCCATCATGAGCCAGGAGGGCCGAAATACGCAGTATTTT. This encodes CAIMSQEGRNTQYF.

Only a few counts were recorded for this clonotype. J is TRBJ2-3 and V is TRBV20-1; perhaps TRBD1 as D (5 bases). The germline V and J ends were trimmed by 4 bases and 2 bases, with 13 bases remaining between them. The CDR3 has 14 amino acids. Looked up from germline, CDR1 is DFQATT and CDR2 is SNEGSKA (reference sequence). CDR3 amino acids: CSATDSGTTDTQYF. In DNA, the CDR3 is TGCAGTGCTACCGACAGTGGTACCACAGATACGCAGTATTTT.

The rearrangement joins TRBV11-2 to TRBJ2-7, with 7 positions matching TRBD1. In germline, CDR1 is SGHAT, CDR2 FQNNGV. The CDR3 has 14 amino acids. The V segment lost 3 bases and the J segment 4 bases; nucleotides outside the gene matches: 6. The CDR3 nucleotides are TGTGCCAGCAGCTTCGGGACAGAGAGTTACGAGCAGTACTTC. It codes for CASSFGTESYEQYF.

V gene TRBV28 combines with J gene TRBJ2-1; D might be TRBD2 (5 bases). This CDR3 comprises 13 residues. Deletions cut 8 bases from V and 2 bases from J, with 10 bases between. Germline CDR1 reads MDHEN; CDR2 reads SYDVKM. The CDR3 DNA sequence: TGTGCCAGCGCGAGGACTCCCTACAATGAGCAGTTCTTC. Amino acid sequence: CASARTPYNEQFF.

In this sample, this clonotype turned up many times. V is TRBV13 and J is TRBJ1-3; the D gene is possibly TRBD1 (5 bases). Germline-derived CDR1 and CDR2 are PRHDT and FYEKMQ (reference sequence). V was clipped by 2 bases and J by 0 bases, with 14 bases between them. The CDR3 is made up of 17 amino acids. The CDR3 here is CASSLRSGRFSGNTIYF. In DNA, the CDR3 is TGTGCCAGCAGCTTAAGGTCAGGGCGCTTCTCTGGAAACACCATATATTTT.

This clonotype appeared many times. The chain employs TRBV28 and TRBJ2-3; D call uncertain. This CDR3 has 14 residues. Per the germline V gene, CDR1 is MDHEN and CDR2 is SYDVKM. V dropped 6 bases and J dropped 5 bases, with 15 bases sitting between them. CDR3 protein: CASSRANEVDTQYF. Written as DNA, the CDR3 is TGTGCCAGCAGCCGTGCTAACGAAGTAGATACGCAGTATTTT.

CDR3 amino acids: CASSLGLADRETQYF. The DNA of the CDR3 is TGCGCCAGCAGCTTGGGACTAGCGGATAGGGAGACCCAGTACTTC. This chain links TRBV5-1 with TRBJ2-5, with 9 bases that match TRBD2. CDR1 is SGHRS and CDR2 is YFSETQ in the germline V gene. V was clipped by 0 bases and J by 5 bases; unmatched bases: 5. The CDR3 is 15 amino acids.

This clonotype was counted a few times. V and J are TRBV7-2 and TRBJ2-3; D unresolved. V was trimmed by 3 bases and J by 6 bases, leaving 7 bases between them. The germline gives CDR1 SGHTA, CDR2 FQGNSA. The CDR3 sequence is 12 residues long. CDR3 nucleotides: TGTGCCAGCAGCTTCCAGACGGATACGCAGTATTTT. This codes for CASSFQTDTQYF.

The chain has TRBV20-1 and TRBJ2-7; 7 nucleotides match TRBD1. CDR1 DFQATT and CDR2 SNEGSKA come from the germline V gene (reference sequence). Losses at the gene ends were 3 bases for V and 5 bases for J; bases not matched to a gene: 4. The CDR3 sequence is 12 residues long. This CDR3 reads CSASKGQNEQYF. CDR3 DNA: TGCAGTGCTAGTAAGGGACAGAACGAGCAGTACTTC.

To note about this clonotype: Germline and junction disagree at one end, which may indicate a read error. V gene TRBV3-1 combines with J gene TRBJ1-1; D may be TRBD1 (5 bases). The CDR3 extends over 17 amino acids. CDR1 is LGHDT and CDR2 is YNNKEL in the germline V gene (reference sequence). The CDR3 sequence: CDSSQLLGRPMNTEAFF. CDR3 nucleotide sequence: TGTGACAGCAGCCAATTGTTGGGGCGCCCCATGAACACTGAAGCTTTCTTT. Complete variable domain (other parts from reference TRBV3-1 and TRBJ1-1): DTAVSQTPKYLVTQMGNDKSIKCEQNLGHDTMYWYKQDSKKFLKIMFSYNNKELIINETVPNRFSPKSPDKAHLNLHINSLELGDSAVYFCDSSQLLGRPMNTEAFFGQGTRLTVV.

V usage is TRBV5-5 and J usage is TRBJ2-7; D may be TRBD1 or TRBD2 (5 bases each). Trimming removed 4 bases from V and 1 base from J, with 15 bases in between. Germline V gene sequence: CDR1 SGHKS, CDR2 YYEKEE (reference sequence). This CDR3 comprises 15 residues. CDR3 bases: TGTGCCAGCAGCCCGGGACCCGCGAGGTCCTACGAGCAGTACTTC. This translates into CASSPGPARSYEQYF.

The chain carries TRBV6-1 and TRBJ1-5, with unresolved D. The CDR3 has 15 residues. Germline V gene sequence: CDR1 MNHNS, CDR2 SASEGT. Trimming stripped 5 bases from V and 0 bases from J, with 11 bases between. This CDR3 reads CASSPTKGSNQPQHF. The CDR3, as DNA: TGTGCCAGCAGTCCTACTAAGGGTAGCAATCAGCCCCAGCATTTT.

Regarding this clonotype: Possible read error: a much larger clone is one base away. The genes are TRBV7-9 and TRBJ2-5; a possible D gene is TRBD1 (5 bases). This CDR3 is 13 amino acids long. Per the germline V gene, CDR1 is SEHNR and CDR2 is FQNEAQ (reference sequence). V dropped 4 bases and J dropped 5 bases, with 11 bases sitting between them. The CDR3 DNA follows: TGTGCCAGCAGCTCAGGGTCGTGGGAGACCCAGTACTTC. Translation gives CASSSGSWETQYF.

This clonotype was detected a few times. The chain links TRBV5-1 to TRBJ2-2, with 9 bases aligning to TRBD1. V shed 4 bases and J 5 bases; nucleotides not matched to a gene: 9. The germline CDR1 and CDR2 sequences are SGHRS and YFSETQ. This CDR3 has 16 residues. The CDR3 sequence: CASSRRTGEVTGELFF. CDR3 in DNA: TGCGCCAGCAGCCGTCGGACAGGGGAGGTAACCGGGGAGCTGTTTTTT.

V gene TRBV10-3 combines with J gene TRBJ2-1; the match to TRBD1 covers 7 bases. The CDR3 is 14 residues long. The germline V gene encodes CDR1 ENHRY and CDR2 SYGVKD. Trimming at V came to 0 bases and at J to 9 bases, leaving 5 bases not matched to a gene. The CDR3 DNA sequence: TGTGCCATCAGTGAGTCGCGAGGGGGCGGTGAGCAGTTCTTC. This encodes CAISESRGGGEQFF.

This clonotype was counted between two and nine times. V usage is TRBV28 and J usage is TRBJ1-5; perhaps TRBD1 as D (6 bases). Germline V gene sequence: CDR1 MDHEN, CDR2 SYDVKM. CDR3 length: 17 amino acids. Trimming removed 3 bases at V and 2 bases at J, with 17 bases between. CDR3 loop: CASSFFLRPGGNQPQHF. CDR3 bases: TGTGCCAGCAGTTTTTTCCTGAGGCCAGGGGGCAATCAGCCCCAGCATTTT.

This chain links TRBV12-5 with TRBJ2-2, with D unclear. Germline V CDR1 and CDR2: LGHNT, FRNRAP. This CDR3 comprises 15 residues. V was pared by 1 base and J by 5 bases, with 11 bases between. DNA for the CDR3: TGTGCTAGTGGTTTGGGCCCCACCGCGACCGGGGAGCTGTTTTTT. Translated, it gives CASGLGPTATGELFF.

The chain combines TRBV24-1 with TRBJ2-2; no definite D call. The CDR3 length is 13 residues. Germline V CDR1 and CDR2: KGHDR, SFDVKD. Trimming cost V 9 bases and J 0 bases, with 7 bases left between them. CDR3 sequence: CATEQPNTGELFF. The CDR3 DNA sequence: TGTGCCACCGAGCAGCCGAACACCGGGGAGCTGTTTTTT.

The J gene is TRBJ2-5, the V gene TRBV3-1, with D tentatively TRBD1 (6 bases). The CDR3 spans 14 residues. The germline V and J ends were trimmed by 5 bases and 5 bases, with 15 bases remaining between them. Germline V lookup: CDR1 LGHDT, CDR2 YNNKEL (reference sequence). This CDR3 is CASSKRGHGETQYF. The CDR3 DNA reads TGTGCCAGCAGCAAACGGGGACATGGCGAGACCCAGTACTTC.

This clonotype was detected many times. The V gene is TRBV28, the J gene TRBJ2-1, with 16 nucleotides matching TRBD2. The CDR3 runs 17 residues. The ends lost 3 bases at V and 5 bases at J; junction bases unmatched: 4. CDR1 is MDHEN and CDR2 is SYDVKM in the germline V gene. This CDR3 is CASSFGTSGRGDNEQFF. The CDR3 region has the DNA TGTGCCAGCAGTTTCGGGACTAGCGGGAGGGGGGACAATGAGCAGTTCTTC.

This clonotype was seen repeatedly, ten times or more. The V call is TRBV7-9, the J call TRBJ2-5, with D unclear. Germline CDR1 SEHNR, CDR2 FQNEAQ (reference sequence). V was shortened by 8 bases and J by 0 bases, with 7 bases between the two germline ends. There are 12 residues in the CDR3. The CDR3 loop is CASGWNQETQYF. The DNA of the CDR3 is TGTGCCAGCGGCTGGAACCAAGAGACCCAGTACTTC.

This chain joins TRBV6-1 and TRBJ2-7; 9 positions match TRBD1. V was pared by 7 bases and J by 5 bases, with 12 bases of the junction left unmatched. The germline gives CDR1 MNHNS, CDR2 SASEGT. CDR3 length equals 15 residues. The DNA of the CDR3 is TGTGCCAGCACTAACGCCGGGACAGGGTTCGACGAGCAGTACTTC. Its translation: CASTNAGTGFDEQYF.

The sample holds many counts of this clonotype. V is TRBV6-5 and J is TRBJ2-7; 9 bases align to TRBD1. The CDR3 has 14 residues. Germline V CDR1 and CDR2: MNHEY, SVGAGI. V lost 4 bases, J lost 6 bases, and 7 bases stayed unmatched. The CDR3 nucleotides read TGTGCCAGCAGTTCCTCCGGGACAGGGACCGAGCAGTACTTC. This encodes CASSSSGTGTEQYF.